Reported below is one T cell receptor (beta chain). Its target is unknown. These data come from a study of T cell responses to AZD1222 COVID-19 vaccine. Study outcomes and limitations: Spike-spanning, vaccine-associated CD4 TCRs were dominant at 160-218 and 743-854. Seropositive status at baseline applied to only a handful of AZD1222 recipients. Donors were mostly white British, more females; clonal diversity possibly underestimated. Repertoires were obtained solely post-peak T cell response.

V was pared by 0 bases and J by 0 bases, with 15 bases between. This CDR3 has 17 amino acids. Germline loops: CDR1 LGHNA, CDR2 YSLEER. Generated by immunoSEQ multiplex PCR, the TCRdb table keeps only in-frame clones and is missing some. Here the sample spans about 150,000 clones, 70% to 90% being singletons. The TCR comes from an adult in good health. The V gene is TRBV4-3, the J gene TRBJ2-7; no reliable D call. The sequenced sample was peripheral blood, obtained on day 0 of MenACWY control vaccination. The DNA of the CDR3 is TGCGCCAGCAGCCAAGATAATCAGGACGGAAGCTCCTACGAGCAGTACTTC. Its translation: CASSQDNQDGSSYEQYF.